This TCR beta chain is drawn from a study of shared clonotypes between healthy human individuals. Study conclusions and caveats: The study found lower generation probabilities in non-shared clonotypes than in those shared by all four donors.

Comments on this clone: The antigen remains undetermined.

The assay was run at deep level. This table comes from immunoSEQ multiplex PCR, and its TCRdb copy is limited to in-frame clones, with some not included. The sample contains 2 million to 2.5 million clones, 80% to 95% of which appear only once. The CDR3 contains 15 residues. CDR1 is SGHDN and CDR2 is FVKESK in the germline V gene. Trimming took 1 base from V and 2 from J, leaving 12 bases between them. The receptor was isolated from a young man in good health. Some clones in this sample may be carry-over from other donors' samples. The material sequenced was naive CD4+ T cells from PBMCs. Noted subset: CD45RA+ positively selected. The V and J genes are TRBV14 and TRBJ2-7; possible D gene TRBD1, 5 bases. CDR3 residues: CASSQGLGAPYEQYF. Here the CDR3 DNA reads TGTGCCAGCAGCCAAGGCTTAGGGGCCCCCTACGAGCAGTACTTC.